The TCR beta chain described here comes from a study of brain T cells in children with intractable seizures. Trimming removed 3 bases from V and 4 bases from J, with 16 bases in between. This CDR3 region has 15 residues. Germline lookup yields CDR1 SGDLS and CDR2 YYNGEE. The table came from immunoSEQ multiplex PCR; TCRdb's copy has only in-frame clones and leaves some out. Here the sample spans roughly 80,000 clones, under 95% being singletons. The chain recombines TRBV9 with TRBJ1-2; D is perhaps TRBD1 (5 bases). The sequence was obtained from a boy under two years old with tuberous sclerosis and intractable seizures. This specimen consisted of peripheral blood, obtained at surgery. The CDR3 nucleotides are TGTGCCAGCAGCGCAGGGCCAGACGGGTCCTATGGCTACACCTTC. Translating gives CASSAGPDGSYGYTF.